Each of the 18 T cell receptor beta chains below was sequenced from the same sample in a study of early T cells in non-severe SARS-CoV-2 infection (dated by TCRdb to the early 2020s). The library was generated by 5' RACE. The sequencer listed for this sample is NextSeq 500. TCRdb trimmed the raw reads at Q25, called clones with MiXCR and kept productive beta chains. Under each unique CDR3 protein, matching rows form one entry showing the most common genes and DNA. Recorded for this sample are fewer than 110,000 distinct CDR3 sequences; more than 9.5% of them occurred a single time. The ten largest clonotypes hold under 9% of the sample. Sequenced input: whole blood. The receptors originated from an adult who was a healthcare worker with PCR-confirmed SARS-CoV-2 infection or an uninfected control (not recorded which).

This clonotype was observed many times. CDR3 DNA: TGTGCCATCAGTGAGACAGCCAAAAACATTCAGTACTTC. Amino acids: CAISETAKNIQYF. The chain links TRBV10-3 to TRBJ2-4; no firm D call. Trimming removed 2 bases at V and 0 bases at J, with 2 bases between. CDR1 is ENHRY, CDR2 SYGVKD, per germline. This CDR3 comprises 13 residues.

The genes are TRBV29-1 and TRBJ2-1; possible D gene TRBD1, 5 bases. The CDR3 is made up of 13 amino acids. Between the trimmed V and J ends, which lost 4 bases and 1 base, there was a span of 8 bases. CDR1 is SQVTM, CDR2 ANQGSEA, per germline. The CDR3 DNA is TGCAGCGTTGGACAGCGATCCTACAATGAGCAGTTCTTC. Translation gives CSVGQRSYNEQFF.

The chain recombines TRBV7-2 with TRBJ2-1, with 8 nucleotides matching TRBD2. Germline values: CDR1 SGHTA, CDR2 FQGNSA. CDR3 size: 14 residues. Trimming took 3 bases from V and 5 from J; bases not matched to a gene: 3. Here the CDR3 reads CASSFPGGDNEQFF. CDR3 nucleotide sequence: TGTGCCAGCAGCTTCCCGGGGGGGGACAATGAGCAGTTCTTC.

Many counts were recorded for this clonotype. The chain carries TRBV11-2 and TRBJ2-1; TRBD1 aligns across 9 bases. This CDR3 has 16 amino acids. With V trimmed by 2 bases and J by 6 bases, 8 bases remained unmatched. Germline CDR1 reads SGHAT; CDR2 reads FQNNGV. The CDR3 sequence: CASSLKWDRVFNEQFF. The CDR3 bases are TGTGCCAGCAGCTTAAAATGGGACAGGGTCTTCAATGAGCAGTTCTTC.

This clonotype was counted ten times or more. This chain uses TRBV29-1 with TRBJ2-3, with D perhaps TRBD2 (5 bases). There are 12 residues in the CDR3. V was shortened by 2 bases and J by 6 bases, with 9 bases between the two germline ends. CDR1 is SQVTM and CDR2 is ANQGSEA in the germline V gene. In nucleotides, the CDR3 is TGCAGCGTTGAATCATCGGGGGATACGCAGTATTTT. It codes for CSVESSGDTQYF.

In its sample, this clonotype was seen many times. The J gene is TRBJ1-5, the V gene TRBV4-1, with TRBD1 as a possible D gene (5 bases). In germline, CDR1 is MGHRA, CDR2 YSYEKL. Trimming removed 5 bases at V and 0 bases at J, with 11 bases between. The CDR3 runs 15 residues. In nucleotides, the CDR3 is TGCGCCAGCAGCTCGTCCGGGACTAGCAATCAGCCCCAGCATTTT. As protein: CASSSSGTSNQPQHF.

This clonotype was detected ten times or more. This chain links TRBV9 with TRBJ2-1; D uncertain. The CDR3 covers 12 residues. V was pared by 7 bases and J by 6 bases, with 11 bases between. Germline V gene sequence: CDR1 SGDLS, CDR2 YYNGEE. CDR3 sequence reads: CASGGRSNEQFF. CDR3 sequence (DNA): TGTGCCAGCGGTGGACGGTCCAATGAGCAGTTCTTC. Drawing the rest from reference TRBV9 and TRBJ2-1, the complete variable domain is DSGVTQTPKHLITATGQRVTLRCSPRSGDLSVYWYQQSLDQGLQFLIQYYNGEERAKGNILERFSAQQFPDLHSELNLSSLELGDSALYFCASGGRSNEQFFGPGTRLTVL.

This clonotype has just a few counts. The gene calls are TRBV7-7 and TRBJ2-5, with 12 bases that match TRBD1. This CDR3 region has 15 residues. In germline, CDR1 is SSHAT, CDR2 FNYEAQ (reference sequence). V gave up 5 bases and J gave up 4 bases; unmatched junction bases: 5. The CDR3 reads CASSTGTGGGETQYF. The DNA of the CDR3 is TGTGCCAGCAGCACGGGGACAGGGGGCGGAGAGACCCAGTACTTC.

This clonotype was detected many times. The chain carries TRBV7-6 and TRBJ2-3; 8 nucleotides line up with TRBD2. The CDR3 loop spans 14 amino acids. The V and J ends lost 5 bases and 0 bases, in that order; junction bases with no gene match: 1. The germline V gene has CDR1 SGHVS and CDR2 FNYEAQ. This chain's CDR3 is CASSPSGSTDTQYF. The DNA for the CDR3 is TGTGCCAGCAGCCCTAGCGGGAGCACAGATACGCAGTATTTT.

This clonotype was detected only a few times. This sequence joins TRBV11-2 and TRBJ2-7, with a tentative D call TRBD2 (5 bases). V gave up 5 bases and J gave up 1 base, with 15 bases separating them. CDR1 SGHAT and CDR2 FQNNGV come from the germline V gene. The CDR3 consists of 15 residues. The CDR3 DNA is TGTGCCAGCAGCGGGAACCACCGCGGGTCCTACGAGCAGTACTTC. Residues: CASSGNHRGSYEQYF.

The chain couples TRBV2 to TRBJ2-3; D possibly corresponds to TRBD2 (5 bases). This CDR3 has 14 residues. CDR1 SNHLY and CDR2 FYNNEI come from the germline V gene. Trimming removed 5 bases at V and 14 bases at J, with 23 bases between. The CDR3 is CASSPGKIQVRRYF. The CDR3 DNA follows: TGTGCCAGCAGTCCGGGGAAAATTCAAGTCCGGCGGTATTTT.

This clonotype showed up many times. The rearrangement joins TRBV10-3 to TRBJ2-1; D unclear. The CDR3 has 17 residues. Germline values: CDR1 ENHRY, CDR2 SYGVKD. The V end was cut by 4 bases, the J end by 9 bases, with 25 bases between. CDR3 sequence: CAISVHAELGIVSEQFF. In DNA form, the CDR3 reads TGTGCCATCAGTGTCCACGCCGAGTTAGGGATAGTGAGTGAGCAGTTCTTC.

The V gene is TRBV28, the J gene TRBJ1-6; D gene unclear. Germline V lookup: CDR1 MDHEN, CDR2 SYDVKM. The germline V and J ends were trimmed by 3 bases and 8 bases, with 8 bases remaining between them. The CDR3 length is 13 residues. Here the CDR3 reads CASSLRDYSPLHF. In DNA, the CDR3 is TGTGCCAGCAGTTTGCGGGATTATTCACCCCTCCACTTT.

This clonotype was detected many times. The rearrangement joins TRBV5-8 to TRBJ2-2, with D maybe TRBD1 (5 bases). CDR1 is SGHTS, CDR2 YDEGEE, per germline. V lost 8 bases, J lost 1 base, and 15 bases lay in between. This CDR3 comprises 15 residues. The CDR3 loop is CARPQLTGNTGELFF. The CDR3 bases are TGTGCCAGACCCCAACTTACAGGGAACACCGGGGAGCTGTTTTTT.

This clonotype was detected many times. The chain is built from TRBV5-4 and TRBJ2-7, with TRBD2 identical over 8 bases. V dropped 0 bases and J dropped 0; count of bases not matched to a gene: 5. Germline CDR1 SGHNT, CDR2 YYREEE (reference sequence). The CDR3 consists of 16 residues. This CDR3 is CASSLAGGFFSYEQYF. The CDR3 coding sequence is TGTGCCAGCAGCTTGGCGGGAGGGTTCTTCTCCTACGAGCAGTACTTC.

This clonotype was seen at least ten times. The chain employs TRBV28 and TRBJ1-2; TRBD1 might be the D (6 bases). The CDR3 sequence is 13 residues long. CDR1 and CDR2 (germline): MDHEN, SYDVKM. V was trimmed by 4 bases and J by 6 bases, leaving 12 bases between them. The CDR3 DNA follows: TGTGCCAGCAGTTATCGACAGGAAGATGGCTACACCTTC. Its translation: CASSYRQEDGYTF.

This clonotype was observed many times. J is TRBJ2-2 and V is TRBV27, with unresolved D. This CDR3 is built from 14 residues. CDR1 is MNHEY and CDR2 is SMNVEV in the germline V gene (reference sequence). Trimming cost V 6 bases and J 2 bases, with 10 bases left between them. The CDR3 is CASRRTRNTGELFF. CDR3 in DNA: TGTGCCAGCAGAAGGACCCGAAACACCGGGGAGCTGTTTTTT.

In this sample, this clonotype turned up a few times. The chain carries TRBV2 and TRBJ1-1; D is unclear. V shed 8 bases and J shed 3 bases, with 16 bases lying between them. The V gene's germline CDR1 is SNHLY and CDR2 FYNNEI. CDR3 length: 14 amino acids. As DNA, the CDR3 is TGTGCCAGCGAGGAGGACCCGCTATACACTGAAGCTTTCTTT. As protein: CASEEDPLYTEAFF. Complete variable domain (other parts from reference TRBV2 and TRBJ1-1): EPEVTQTPSHQVTQMGQEVILRCVPISNHLYFYWYRQILGQKVEFLVSFYNNEISEKSEIFDDQFSVERPDGSNFTLKIRSTKLEDSAMYFCASEEDPLYTEAFFGQGTRLTVV.